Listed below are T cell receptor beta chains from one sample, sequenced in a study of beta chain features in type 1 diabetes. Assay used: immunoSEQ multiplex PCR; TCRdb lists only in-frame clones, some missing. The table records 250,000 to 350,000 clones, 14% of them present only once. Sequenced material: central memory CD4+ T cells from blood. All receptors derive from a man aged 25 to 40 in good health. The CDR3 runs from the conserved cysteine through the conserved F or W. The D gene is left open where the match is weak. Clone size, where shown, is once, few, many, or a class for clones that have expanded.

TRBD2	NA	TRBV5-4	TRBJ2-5	CASSLVPRSGGRETQYF	TGTGCCAGCAGCTTGGTCCCCCGCAGCGGGGGAAGGGAGACCCAGTACTTC
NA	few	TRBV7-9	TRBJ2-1	CASSPAVGQGNEQFF	TGTGCCAGCAGCCCGGCGGTAGGCCAGGGCAATGAGCAGTTCTTC
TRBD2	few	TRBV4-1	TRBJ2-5	CASSQASAGGKETQYF	TGTGCCAGCAGCCAAGCCTCGGCGGGAGGGAAGGAGACCCAGTACTTC
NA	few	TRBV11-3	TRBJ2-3	CASSLDRGSTDTQYF	TGTGCCAGCAGCTTAGATCGGGGTAGTACAGATACGCAGTATTTT
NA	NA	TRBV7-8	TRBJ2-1	CASSLVGLNNEQFF	TGTGCCAGCAGCTTAGTGGGACTGAACAATGAGCAGTTCTTC
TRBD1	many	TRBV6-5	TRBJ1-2	CATLRGQGVYGYTF	TGTGCCACCCTCCGAGGACAGGGGGTATATGGCTACACCTTC
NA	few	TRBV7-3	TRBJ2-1	CASSLSLDNEQFF	TGTGCCAGCAGTTTGTCCCTCGACAATGAGCAGTTCTTC
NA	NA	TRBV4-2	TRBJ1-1	CASSQDPPVGLRGNTEAFF	TGTGCCAGCAGCCAAGACCCCCCGGTTGGCCTGAGGGGGAACACTGAAGCTTTCTTT
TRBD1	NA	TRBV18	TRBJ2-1	CASSLSYRGTATQNEQFF	TGTGCCAGCTCACTCAGCTACAGGGGGACGGCTACTCAAAATGAGCAGTTCTTC
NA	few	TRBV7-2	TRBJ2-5	CASSLSFLETQYF	TGTGCCAGCAGCTTATCTTTCTTGGAGACCCAGTACTTC
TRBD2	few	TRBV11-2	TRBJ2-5	CASSLFLAGGRNSETQYF	TGTGCCAGCAGCCTATTCCTAGCGGGGGGGAGGAATTCAGAGACCCAGTACTTC